This note documents a single TCR beta chain sequence. The data were obtained in a study of cytomegalovirus exposure and HLA in healthy donors. 60 Vbeta and 13 Jbeta primers were used in PCR. Generated by immunoSEQ multiplex PCR, the TCRdb table keeps only in-frame clones and is missing some. The sample has 100,000 to 150,000 clones; around three quarters are singletons. The CDR3 extends over 19 amino acids. V lost 0 bases and J lost 1; bases outside the gene matches: 12. Germline CDR1 is SGHDN and CDR2 is FVKESK. The source material was PBMCs. The sequence was collected from a man aged 35 to 55 in good health and CMV-seronegative. The rearrangement joins TRBV14 to TRBJ1-2; 9 bases fit TRBD1. The CDR3 region has the DNA TGTGCCAGCAGCCAAGAGGTGGGGACAGGGTCCGATCTTAACTATGGCTACACCTTC. It codes for CASSQEVGTGSDLNYGYTF.